Reported below is one T cell receptor beta chain. The CDR3 has 17 amino acids. Trimming pared 0 bases from V and 0 bases from J, leaving 10 bases between. Germline V gives CDR1 SGHNT, CDR2 YYREEE (reference sequence). The data derive from a study of T cell changes during pregnancy in multiple sclerosis. Measured with immunoSEQ multiplex PCR; TCRdb has only the in-frame clones, and not every one. The sample lists tens of thousands of clones, over 75% seen once, with 2.2% in the top ten. This chain connects TRBV5-4 to TRBJ2-6; D is ambiguous. The TCR originated in a female donor in good health, enrolled as a control in a pregnancy study. The sequencing used peripheral blood, collected in the first trimester of pregnancy. The CDR3 DNA follows: TGTGCCAGCAGCTTGGATCCAGTCAACTCTGGGGCCAACGTCCTGACTTTC. Translation gives CASSLDPVNSGANVLTF.